This TCR beta chain was recorded in a study of Graves' ophthalmopathy and Graves' hyperthyroidism. Study-wide results and caveats: In blood, most expanded thyroid clonotypes above 0.001 frequency were also detected.

For repertoire sequencing, the TCR beta CDR3 regions were amplified from RNA transcripts. RT-PCR in the first round used HTBI primers; a second-round multiplex PCR followed. One entry per CDR3 protein, called by TCRdb with MiXCR from the multiplex PCR reads. The profile shows some 350,000 distinct CDR3 sequences, 17% of them singletons. V dropped 1 base and J dropped 7; count of bases not matched to a gene: 8. The CDR3 loop spans 16 amino acids. CDR1 SGHKS and CDR2 YYEKEE come from the germline V gene (reference sequence). This clonotype was counted only a few times. Its antigen is as yet unknown. The chain carries TRBV5-5 and TRBJ1-5; 10 bases align to TRBD1. This clonotype originated in an adult woman with stable Graves' hyperthyroidism. The sequencing sample was made of peripheral blood. The CDR3 loop is CASSLIGQGVGQPQHF. The CDR3 coding sequence is TGTGCCAGCAGCTTGATAGGACAGGGGGTAGGGCAGCCCCAGCATTTT.